The sequence of this TCR beta chain was determined in a study of CD8+CD57+ T cells in acquired aplastic anemia. Broader study findings: Sharing between patients and controls was observed for twenty-nine CD8+ CDR3 sequences. Patients were compared with controls for CD8+ Simpson's diversity, and no significant difference emerged.

Unmatched junction bases numbered 5, after V lost 8 bases and J lost 0 bases. Germline V gene sequence: CDR1 SNHLY, CDR2 FYNNEI. The CDR3 runs to 15 residues. This clonotype came up many times. What it binds is not known. The authors sequenced patients whose flow cytometry had shown CD8+CD57+ cell expansion. Diagnosis of severe acquired aplastic anemia applied to all patients. Each patient gave a blood sample that was collected before any therapy had been received. CDR3 and TCR beta VDJ profiling relied on genomic DNA as the template. TCRdb re-analysed the reads in MiXCR, keeping a single row per CDR3 protein. Seen here are more than 200,000 distinct CDR3 sequences, roughly 53% observed once, and the top ten hold roughly 21%.

The chain couples TRBV2 to TRBJ2-7, with 12 bases fitting TRBD2. The receptor was derived from a human donor with aplastic anemia. The sequenced sample consisted of sorted CD4+, CD8+, or CD8+CD57+ T cells (not recorded which) from PBMCs. In DNA, the CDR3 is TGTGCCAGCGCCACTAGCGGGGGGCCCTCCTACGAGCAGTACTTC. It specifies CASATSGGPSYEQYF.